These 26 T cell receptor beta chains share one sample of origin, sequenced in a study of cytomegalovirus exposure and HLA in healthy donors. Use of 60 Vbeta and 13 Jbeta primers characterized the PCR. TCRdb's table, derived via immunoSEQ multiplex PCR, lists solely in-frame clones and lacks some. This table has about 62,000 clones, roughly 75% appearing once. Sequenced sample: PBMCs. Receptors were obtained from a woman aged 25 to 39 in good health and CMV-seronegative.

This clone was seen just once. This chain links TRBV5-4 with TRBJ1-2; 8 bases line up with TRBD1. CDR3 length: 14 residues. In germline, CDR1 is SGHNT, CDR2 YYREEE (reference sequence). The junction had 6 bases not matched to a gene; V was cut back by 4 bases and J by 4 bases. The CDR3 nucleotides read TGTGCCAGCAGCGTGACAGGGGCTTCCTATGGCTACACCTTC. Amino acids: CASSVTGASYGYTF.

As DNA, the CDR3 is TGTGCCAGCAGTGGGGACAGGGGAGTTCCTGAAGCTTTCTTT. Residues: CASSGDRGVPEAFF. The chain couples TRBV2 to TRBJ1-1; 10 nucleotides agree with TRBD1. The CDR3 sequence is 14 residues long. Per the germline V gene, CDR1 is SNHLY and CDR2 is FYNNEI. J was trimmed by 6 bases and V by 4 bases; bases with no gene match: 5.

The gene calls are TRBV6-6 and TRBJ2-7, with D perhaps matching TRBD2 (5 bases). Germline V gene lookup returns CDR1 MNHNY and CDR2 SVGAGI (reference sequence). The CDR3 sequence is 14 residues long. V was pared by 2 bases and J by 1 base, with 9 bases between. The chain's CDR3 is CASSYAGPSYEQYV. The CDR3 DNA reads as TGTGCCAGCAGTTACGCGGGTCCATCCTACGAGCAGTACGTC.

V gene TRBV6-5 combines with J gene TRBJ2-2; D possibly corresponds to TRBD1 (6 bases). The CDR3 spans 15 residues. CDR1 and CDR2 from the germline V gene are MNHEY and SVGAGI. The V end lost 3 bases, the J end lost 1 base, and 9 bases lay between the germline ends. The CDR3 DNA is TGTGCCAGCAGTTATACAGGGAAGAACACCGGGGAGCTGTTTTTT. Protein sequence: CASSYTGKNTGELFF.

This clone turned up a few times. V usage is TRBV18 and J usage is TRBJ2-7, with 13 bases aligning to TRBD2. With 8 bases clipped from V and 3 bases from J, the junction kept 7 bases outside the gene matches. The germline CDR1 and CDR2 sequences are KGHSH and LQKENI. The CDR3 has 15 amino acids. The CDR3 protein is CASAGLAGLLYEQYF. The CDR3 coding sequence is TGTGCCAGCGCGGGACTAGCGGGGTTACTCTACGAGCAGTACTTC.

The chain has TRBV9 and TRBJ2-3, with TRBD1 matching 10 bases. The CDR3 runs 15 residues. Trimming at V came to 4 bases and at J to 4 bases, leaving 6 bases not matched to a gene. Germline CDR1 is SGDLS and CDR2 is YYNGEE. As DNA, the CDR3 is TGTGCCAGCAGCAGTAGACAGGGGGCTTCAGATACGCAGTATTTT. Protein product: CASSSRQGASDTQYF.

The genes are TRBV7-3 and TRBJ2-6; TRBD2 aligns across 7 bases. This CDR3 has 16 residues. V was clipped by 3 bases and J by 0 bases; unmatched bases: 2. Per germline, CDR1 SGHTA and CDR2 FQGTGA. CDR3 sequence: CASSFGGDSGANVLTF. The CDR3 nucleotides are TGTGCCAGCAGCTTTGGGGGGGACTCTGGGGCCAACGTCCTGACTTTC.

The chain combines TRBV11-2 with TRBJ2-2, with D unresolved. The CDR3 loop spans 16 amino acids. Looked up from germline, CDR1 is SGHAT and CDR2 is FQNNGV. Trimming took 8 bases from V and 5 from J, leaving 21 bases between them. The CDR3 region is CASGSSWSSSTGELFF. DNA of the CDR3: TGTGCCAGCGGCTCCTCGTGGTCCTCGAGTACCGGGGAGCTGTTTTTT.

The rearrangement uses TRBV29-1 and TRBJ1-3; a weak D match, TRBD1 (5 bases). The CDR3 sequence is 16 residues long. Germline CDR1 and CDR2: SQVTM and ANQGSEA. The V gene lost 7 bases and the J gene lost 0 bases, with 19 bases spanning the gap. The CDR3 reads CSGVWGVTGSGNTIYF. CDR3 DNA sequence: TGCAGCGGGGTGTGGGGGGTGACGGGCTCTGGAAACACCATATATTTT.

This clone was seen once. The chain has TRBV28 and TRBJ2-6; weak D call: TRBD1 (6 bases). CDR1 is MDHEN and CDR2 is SYDVKM in the germline V gene. CDR3 length: 14 residues. V was cut by 7 bases and J by 5 bases, with 12 bases left in between. CDR3 in DNA: TGTGCCAGCACCAGGGGATCCCGGGCCAACGTCCTGACTTTC. Amino acid sequence: CASTRGSRANVLTF.

The chain couples TRBV19 to TRBJ1-1; 8 bases line up with TRBD1. V was pared by 6 bases and J by 5 bases, with 8 bases of the junction left unmatched. The length of the CDR3 is 14 residues. Per the germline V gene, CDR1 is LNHDA and CDR2 is SQIVND (reference sequence). DNA of the CDR3: TGTGCCAGTAGGCTGACAGGGGTAAAAACTGAAGCTTTCTTT. Its protein is CASRLTGVKTEAFF.

The CDR3 DNA is TGTGCCAGCAGCTTAGTCCCGGGACAGGATGAAAAACTGTTTTTT. Protein sequence: CASSLVPGQDEKLFF. V is TRBV7-8 and J is TRBJ1-4, with 8 bases aligning to TRBD1. The CDR3 sequence is 15 residues long. Germline V gives CDR1 SGHVS, CDR2 FQNEAQ. After removal of 1 base from V and 6 bases from J, the junction contained 4 bases not matched to a gene.

The sample holds one count of this clone. The CDR3, as DNA: TGTGCCAGCTCACCACAAGGACAGGGACAAGAGCAGTACTTC. Translated, it gives CASSPQGQGQEQYF. The chain has TRBV18 and TRBJ2-7; 8 bases are a match to TRBD1. V shed 1 base, J shed 7 bases, and the junction held 6 bases outside the gene matches. The CDR3 consists of 14 residues. Germline lookup yields CDR1 KGHSH and CDR2 LQKENI.

J is TRBJ1-2 and V is TRBV27; a possible D gene is TRBD1 (5 bases). CDR1 and CDR2 from the germline V gene are MNHEY and SMNVEV (reference sequence). The CDR3 has 13 residues. With 0 bases removed from V and 7 bases from J, the gap between germline ends came to 9 bases. This chain's CDR3 is CASSLSRGGGYTF. The CDR3 DNA sequence: TGTGCCAGCAGTTTATCGAGGGGAGGTGGCTACACCTTC.

This clone was detected only a few times. The rearrangement uses TRBV6-5 and TRBJ2-3, with D possibly TRBD2 on 5 matching bases. Trimming removed 4 bases at V and 1 base at J, with 15 bases between. The germline CDR1 and CDR2 sequences are MNHEY and SVGAGI. The CDR3 is made up of 16 amino acids. The CDR3 region is CASSSRRNPGTDTQYF. The DNA for the CDR3 is TGTGCCAGCAGTTCCCGGAGGAACCCAGGCACAGATACGCAGTATTTT.

In this sample, this clone turned up a few times. V gene TRBV29-1 combines with J gene TRBJ2-1; D unresolved. From germline, CDR1 is SQVTM and CDR2 ANQGSEA. The CDR3 length is 12 residues. Trimming pared 0 bases from V and 7 bases from J, leaving 7 bases between. CDR3 region: CSVEDLTNEQFF. The CDR3, as DNA: TGCAGCGTTGAAGATTTGACAAATGAGCAGTTCTTC.

The chain carries TRBV12-5 and TRBJ2-5, with 8 bases matching TRBD1. Germline CDR1 and CDR2: LGHNT and FRNRAP. With V trimmed by 1 base and J by 2 bases, 12 bases remained unmatched. The length of the CDR3 is 18 residues. CDR3 sequence: CASGLEGTGTGEQETQYF. CDR3 DNA: TGTGCTAGTGGTTTGGAGGGGACCGGGACAGGTGAACAAGAGACCCAGTACTTC. The whole variable domain, remainder taken from reference TRBV12-5 and TRBJ2-5, is DARVTQTPRHKVTEMGQEVTMRCQPILGHNTVFWYRQTMMQGLELLAYFRNRAPLDDSGMPKDRFSAEMPDATLATLKIQPSEPRDSAVYFCASGLEGTGTGEQETQYFGPGTRLLVL.

The J gene is TRBJ1-2, the V gene TRBV7-9; TRBD1 agrees at 8 bases. The CDR3 has 13 amino acids. V lost 5 bases to trimming and J lost 6 bases; unmatched junction nucleotides: 5. Per the germline V gene, CDR1 is SEHNR and CDR2 is FQNEAQ (reference sequence). CDR3 sequence (DNA): TGTGCCAGCAGCCTGACAGGGGAAGATGGCTACACCTTC. Translation: CASSLTGEDGYTF.

This chain connects TRBV11-3 to TRBJ2-1, with 9 bases lining up with TRBD2. The junction had 12 bases not matched to a gene; V was cut back by 5 bases and J by 7 bases. Germline-derived CDR1 and CDR2 are SGHNT and YENEEA. CDR3 size: 16 residues. The CDR3 region is CASSATPAGGGNEQFF. DNA for the CDR3: TGTGCCAGCAGCGCCACCCCAGCGGGAGGCGGGAATGAGCAGTTCTTC.

The V call is TRBV7-8, the J call TRBJ1-6; 10 positions agree with TRBD1. Germline assignment: CDR1 SGHVS and CDR2 FQNEAQ. The V and J ends lost 3 bases and 10 bases, in that order; junction bases with no gene match: 6. This CDR3 has 15 residues. The CDR3 DNA is TGTGCCAGCAGCTTTGGGACAGGGGTTGAATCACCCCTCCACTTT. Its protein is CASSFGTGVESPLHF.

The chain recombines TRBV14 with TRBJ2-7, with 9 bases identical to TRBD1. The CDR3 is 17 amino acids. Germline trimming cut 4 bases from V and 6 bases from J; bases unmatched to any gene: 16. Germline lookup yields CDR1 SGHDN and CDR2 FVKESK. CDR3 nucleotide sequence: TGTGCCAGCAGCCGATTGGCGGGACAGGGAGAACCTGGCGAGCAGTACGTC. The encoded protein is CASSRLAGQGEPGEQYV.

The rearrangement joins TRBV7-8 to TRBJ2-3, with D tentatively TRBD2 (6 bases). The V end lost 3 bases, the J end lost 2 bases, and 12 bases lay between the germline ends. This CDR3 is 15 amino acids long. Looked up from germline, CDR1 is SGHVS and CDR2 is FQNEAQ. The CDR3, as DNA: TGTGCCAGCAGCTTCGGTAGCGGACACACAGATACGCAGTATTTT. Translating it yields CASSFGSGHTDTQYF.

The gene calls are TRBV5-1 and TRBJ2-3, with a tentative D call TRBD2 (6 bases). V gave up 3 bases and J gave up 1 base, with 15 bases separating them. The CDR3 has 16 residues. Germline lookup yields CDR1 SGHRS and CDR2 YFSETQ. The CDR3 loop reads CASSSRAGWGTDTQYF. The CDR3 bases are TGCGCCAGCAGCTCCCGGGCGGGATGGGGCACAGATACGCAGTATTTT.

The chain recombines TRBV7-6 with TRBJ1-2, with D possibly TRBD1 on 6 matching bases. The CDR3 is 18 residues long. Germline loops: CDR1 SGHVS, CDR2 FNYEAQ. The V gene lost 4 bases and the J gene lost 7 bases, with 28 bases spanning the gap. In nucleotides, the CDR3 is TGTGCCAGCAGCTCGCTAGTGGGCCGGGCAGGGGTTTCGGGTGGCTACACCTTC. Protein sequence: CASSSLVGRAGVSGGYTF.

This clone showed up just once. The rearrangement links TRBV28 to TRBJ2-7, with D possibly TRBD1 on 6 matching bases. The CDR3 has 13 residues. Germline V gene lookup returns CDR1 MDHEN and CDR2 SYDVKM. V gave up 4 bases and J gave up 2 bases, with 9 bases separating them. The CDR3 spells CASSSGDTYEQYV. The CDR3 coding sequence is TGTGCCAGCAGTTCAGGGGACACCTACGAGCAGTACGTC.

The rearrangement uses TRBV28 and TRBJ1-1; 9 bases line up with TRBD1. The CDR3 is 15 amino acids. Germline loops: CDR1 MDHEN, CDR2 SYDVKM. V was pared by 8 bases and J by 4 bases, with 11 bases of the junction left unmatched. The CDR3 DNA is TGTGCCAGCCAGCCCGGGACAGGGTGGGGCACTGAAGCTTTCTTT. This codes for CASQPGTGWGTEAFF.